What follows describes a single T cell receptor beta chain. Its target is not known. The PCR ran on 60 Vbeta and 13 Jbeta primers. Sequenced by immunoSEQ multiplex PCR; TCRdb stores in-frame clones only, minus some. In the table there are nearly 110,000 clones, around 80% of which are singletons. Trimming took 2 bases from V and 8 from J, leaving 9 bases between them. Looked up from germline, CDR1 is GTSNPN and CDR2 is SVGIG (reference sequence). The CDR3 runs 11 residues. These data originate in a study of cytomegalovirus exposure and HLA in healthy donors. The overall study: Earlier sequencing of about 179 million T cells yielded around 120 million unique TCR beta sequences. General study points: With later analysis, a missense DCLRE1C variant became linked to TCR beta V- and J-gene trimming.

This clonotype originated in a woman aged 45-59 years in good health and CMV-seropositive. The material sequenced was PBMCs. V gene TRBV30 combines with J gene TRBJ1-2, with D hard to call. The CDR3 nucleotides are TGTGCCTGGAGTTTTAAACAGGGCTACACCTTC. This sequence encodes CAWSFKQGYTF.